The subject of this entry is one T cell receptor beta chain. Its antigen remains unidentified. This entry is derived from a study of cytomegalovirus exposure and HLA in healthy donors. Study-wide findings and caveats: A later examination showed that TCR association rates differed by HLA locus, with DRB1 most and HLA-C fewest. Among TCR sequences, most were rare, though some public TCRs appeared in many donors.

The CDR3 consists of 17 residues. V lost 1 base and J 0 bases, leaving 12 bases between the germline ends. The V gene's germline CDR1 is SGHVS and CDR2 FQNEAQ. Vbeta (60) and Jbeta (13) primers were used in the PCR. Sequencing used immunoSEQ multiplex PCR; TCRdb keeps in-frame clones, though not all of them. The data show 150,000 or so clones, approximately 71% seen once. The sequenced sample consisted of PBMCs. The source is a girl between 5 and 17 years old in good health and CMV-seronegative. The rearrangement uses TRBV7-8 and TRBJ1-4; D is undetermined. CDR3 in amino acids: CASSLGSTSATNEKLFF. The CDR3 nucleotides are TGTGCCAGCAGCTTAGGATCTACCTCTGCAACTAATGAAAAACTGTTTTTT.